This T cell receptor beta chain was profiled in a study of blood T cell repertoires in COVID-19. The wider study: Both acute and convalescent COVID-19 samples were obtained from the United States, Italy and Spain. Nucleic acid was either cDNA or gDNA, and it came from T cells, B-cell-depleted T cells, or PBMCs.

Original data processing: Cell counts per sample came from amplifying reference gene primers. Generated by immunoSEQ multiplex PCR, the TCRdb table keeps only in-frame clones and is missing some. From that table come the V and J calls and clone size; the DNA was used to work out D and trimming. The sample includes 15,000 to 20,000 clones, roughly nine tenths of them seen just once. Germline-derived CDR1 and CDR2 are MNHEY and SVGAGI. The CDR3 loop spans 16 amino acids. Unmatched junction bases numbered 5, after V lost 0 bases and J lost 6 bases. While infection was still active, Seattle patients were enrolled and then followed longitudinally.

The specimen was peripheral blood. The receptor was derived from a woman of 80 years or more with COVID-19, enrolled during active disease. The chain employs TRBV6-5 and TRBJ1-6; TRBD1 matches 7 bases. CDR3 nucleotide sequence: TGTGCCAGCAGTTACTCGAGGGACAGTACTAATTCACCCCTCCACTTT. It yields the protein CASSYSRDSTNSPLHF.